This TCR beta chain was profiled in a study of radiotherapy plus CTLA-4 blockade in lung cancer. Study as a whole: For 18% of patients, objective responses occurred, and about 30% had disease control.

Whole-study findings and limits: The study found tumor-derived TCR clones expanded in blood after radiotherapy plus ipilimumab. The best prediction of response reportedly came from early blood T cell clone dynamics, with interferon-beta.

With regard to this clone: The antigen remains unidentified.

This CDR3 comprises 13 residues. Germline V gene data show CDR1 as LNHDA and CDR2 as SQIVND (reference sequence). J was trimmed by 7 bases and V by 7 bases; bases with no gene match: 9. Those patients who had chemo-refractory metastatic non-small-cell lung cancer were given focal radiation along with CTLA-4 blockade through ipilimumab. The table came from immunoSEQ multiplex PCR; TCRdb's copy has only in-frame clones and leaves some out. The data show almost 55,000 clones, with approximately 79% seen just once and 2.5% to 3.5% held by the top ten. Sequenced material: peripheral blood, taken from a patient treated with radiotherapy plus ipilimumab. This chain links TRBV19 with TRBJ2-7; 8 bases fit TRBD1. The TCR was taken from a human donor with non-small cell lung cancer who had a partial response to radiotherapy plus ipilimumab. CDR3 amino acids: CASTDRGATEQYF. The CDR3 coding sequence is TGTGCCAGTACCGACAGGGGCGCGACTGAGCAGTACTTC. The full variable domain, with the rest looked up from reference TRBV19 and TRBJ2-7, is DGGITQSPKYLFRKEGQNVTLSCEQNLNHDAMYWYRQDPGQGLRLIYYSQIVNDFQKGDIAEGYSVSREKKESFPLTVTSAQKNPTAFYLCASTDRGATEQYFGPGTRLTVT.